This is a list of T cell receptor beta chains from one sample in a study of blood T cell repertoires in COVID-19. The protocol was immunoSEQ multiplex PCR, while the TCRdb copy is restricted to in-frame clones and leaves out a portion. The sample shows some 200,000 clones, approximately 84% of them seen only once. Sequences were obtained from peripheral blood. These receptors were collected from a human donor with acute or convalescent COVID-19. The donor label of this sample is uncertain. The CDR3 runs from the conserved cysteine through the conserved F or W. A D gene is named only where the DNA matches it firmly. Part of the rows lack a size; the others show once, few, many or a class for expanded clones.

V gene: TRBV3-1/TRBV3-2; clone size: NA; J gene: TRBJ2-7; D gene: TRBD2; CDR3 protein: CASSHLSGYEQYF; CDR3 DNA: TGTGCCAGCAGTCACCTTAGCGGGTACGAGCAGTACTTC
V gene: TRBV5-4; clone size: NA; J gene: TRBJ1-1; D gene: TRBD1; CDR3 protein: CASSYGQGRNTEAFF; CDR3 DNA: TGTGCCAGCAGTTACGGACAGGGGAGGAACACTGAAGCTTTCTTT
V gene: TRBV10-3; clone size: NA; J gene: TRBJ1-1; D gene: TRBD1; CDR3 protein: CAISPGQGATEAFF; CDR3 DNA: TGTGCCATCAGTCCGGGACAGGGAGCCACTGAAGCTTTCTTT
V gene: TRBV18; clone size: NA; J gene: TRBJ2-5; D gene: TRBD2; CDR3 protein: CASSPNSGRQETQYF; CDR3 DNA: TGTGCCAGCTCACCGAATAGCGGGAGGCAAGAGACCCAGTACTTC
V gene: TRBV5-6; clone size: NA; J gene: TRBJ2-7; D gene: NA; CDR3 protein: CASSRRDTDHEQYF; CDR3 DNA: TGTGCCAGCAGCCGCCGGGACACAGATCACGAGCAGTACTTC
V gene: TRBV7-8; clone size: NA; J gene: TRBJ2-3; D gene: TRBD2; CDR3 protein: CASSLGGRTDTQYF; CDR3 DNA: TGTGCCAGCAGTTTGGGCGGGAGGACAGATACGCAGTATTTT
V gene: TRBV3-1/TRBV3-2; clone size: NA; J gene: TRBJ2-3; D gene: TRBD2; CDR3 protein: CASSQPAGGGTDTQYF; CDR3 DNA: TGTGCCAGCAGCCAACCAGCGGGAGGGGGCACAGATACGCAGTATTTT
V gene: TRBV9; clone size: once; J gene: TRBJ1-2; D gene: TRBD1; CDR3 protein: CASSLGTDYGYTF; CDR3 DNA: TGTGCCAGCAGCCTCGGGACAGACTATGGCTACACCTTC
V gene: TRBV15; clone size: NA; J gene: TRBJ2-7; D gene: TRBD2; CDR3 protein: CATPTSGRPPSYEQYF; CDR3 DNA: TGTGCCACCCCTACTAGCGGGAGGCCCCCCTCCTACGAGCAGTACTTC
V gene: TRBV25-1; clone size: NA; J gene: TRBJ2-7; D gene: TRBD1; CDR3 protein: CASSEGGTGGYEQYF; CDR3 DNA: TGTGCCAGCAGTGAAGGTGGGACAGGAGGCTACGAGCAGTACTTC
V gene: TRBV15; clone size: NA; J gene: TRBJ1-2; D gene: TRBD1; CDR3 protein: CATSARQGDGYTF; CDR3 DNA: TGTGCCACCAGCGCCAGACAGGGCGATGGCTACACCTTC
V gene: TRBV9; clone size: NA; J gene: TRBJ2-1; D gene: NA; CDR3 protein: CASSVDLIREQFF; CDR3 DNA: TGTGCCAGCAGCGTAGACTTAATCCGTGAGCAGTTCTTC
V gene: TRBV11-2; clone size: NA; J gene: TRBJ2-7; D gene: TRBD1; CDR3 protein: CASSIMGQVPSYEQYF; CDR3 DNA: TGTGCCAGCAGCATCATGGGACAGGTGCCCTCCTACGAGCAGTACTTC
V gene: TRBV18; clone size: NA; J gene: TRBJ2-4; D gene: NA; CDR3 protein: CASSRTLAKNIQYF; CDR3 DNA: TGTGCCAGCTCACGGACATTAGCCAAAAACATTCAGTACTTC
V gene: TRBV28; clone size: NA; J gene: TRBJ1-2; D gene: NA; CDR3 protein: CASSSRNRVSYTF; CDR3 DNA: TGTGCCAGCAGTTCCCGGAACAGGGTCAGCTACACCTTC
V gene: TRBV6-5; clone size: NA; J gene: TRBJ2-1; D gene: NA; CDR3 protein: CASSTRTGIEQFF; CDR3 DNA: TGTGCCAGCAGTACCCGTACAGGTATTGAGCAGTTCTTC
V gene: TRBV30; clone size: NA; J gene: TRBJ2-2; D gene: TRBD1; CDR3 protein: CAEDRENTGELFF; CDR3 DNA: TGTGCCGAGGACAGGGAGAACACCGGGGAGCTGTTTTTT
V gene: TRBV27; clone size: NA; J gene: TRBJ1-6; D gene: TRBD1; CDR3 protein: CASSLSGTGANSPLHF; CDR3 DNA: TGTGCCAGCAGTTTATCGGGGACAGGCGCTAATTCACCCCTCCACTTT
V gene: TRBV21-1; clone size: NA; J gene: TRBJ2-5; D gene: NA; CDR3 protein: CASSIVGQGLQETQYF; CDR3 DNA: TGTGCCAGCAGCATTGTGGGACAGGGACTCCAAGAGACCCAGTACTTC
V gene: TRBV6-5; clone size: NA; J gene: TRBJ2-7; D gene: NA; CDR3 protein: CASRPTGNGIEYF; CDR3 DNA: TGTGCCAGCAGACCAACAGGGAACGGTATTGAGTACTTC
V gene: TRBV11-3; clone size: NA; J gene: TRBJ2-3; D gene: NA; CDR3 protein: CASSFGPQASTDTQYF; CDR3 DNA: TGTGCCAGCAGCTTTGGTCCACAGGCATCCACAGATACGCAGTATTTT
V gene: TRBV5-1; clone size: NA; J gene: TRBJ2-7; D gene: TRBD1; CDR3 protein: CASHTPGQGALEQYF; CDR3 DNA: TGCGCCAGCCACACTCCAGGACAGGGGGCTCTCGAGCAGTACTTC
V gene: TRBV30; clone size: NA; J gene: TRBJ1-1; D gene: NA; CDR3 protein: CAWSPRGGEAFF; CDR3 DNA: TGTGCCTGGAGTCCGAGGGGGGGTGAAGCTTTCTTT
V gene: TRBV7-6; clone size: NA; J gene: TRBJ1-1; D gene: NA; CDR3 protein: CASSLDGGLWAEAFF; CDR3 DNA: TGTGCCAGCAGCTTAGATGGCGGATTGTGGGCTGAAGCTTTCTTT
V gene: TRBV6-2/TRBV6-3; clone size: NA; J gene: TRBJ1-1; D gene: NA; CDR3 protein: CASSLGQSGAFF; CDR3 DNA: TGTGCCAGCAGTCTCGGACAGAGTGGTGCTTTCTTT
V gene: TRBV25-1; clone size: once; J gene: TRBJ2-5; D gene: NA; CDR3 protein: CASSDRTDWRETQYF; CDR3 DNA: TGTGCCAGCAGTGACCGGACAGACTGGAGGGAGACCCAGTACTTC
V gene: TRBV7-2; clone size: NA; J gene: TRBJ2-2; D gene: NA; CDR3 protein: CASSSWTANTGELFF; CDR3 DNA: TGTGCCAGCAGCTCTTGGACTGCGAACACCGGGGAGCTGTTTTTT
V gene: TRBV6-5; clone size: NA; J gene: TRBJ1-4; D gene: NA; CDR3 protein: CASRQGGEKLFF; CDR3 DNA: TGTGCCAGCAGACAGGGAGGGGAAAAACTGTTTTTT
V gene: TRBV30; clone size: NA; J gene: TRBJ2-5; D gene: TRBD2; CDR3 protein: CAWSKAGLYQETQYF; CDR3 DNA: TGTGCCTGGAGCAAAGCGGGGCTGTACCAAGAGACCCAGTACTTC
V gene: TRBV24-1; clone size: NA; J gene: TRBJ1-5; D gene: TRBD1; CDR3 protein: CATSDRDRDQPQHF; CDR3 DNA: TGTGCCACCAGTGACCGTGACAGGGACCAGCCCCAGCATTTT
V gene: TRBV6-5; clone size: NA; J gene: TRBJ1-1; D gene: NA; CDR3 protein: CASSQGFSTEAFF; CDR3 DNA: TGTGCCAGCAGTCAGGGGTTTAGCACTGAAGCTTTCTTT
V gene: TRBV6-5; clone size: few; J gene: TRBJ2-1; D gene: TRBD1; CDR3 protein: CASSSLTGGLYNEQFF; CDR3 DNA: TGTGCCAGCAGTTCCTTGACAGGGGGATTGTACAATGAGCAGTTCTTC
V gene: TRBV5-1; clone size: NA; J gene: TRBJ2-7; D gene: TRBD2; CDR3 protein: CASSLGGTSGRRREQYF; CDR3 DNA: TGCGCCAGCAGCTTGGGGGGGACTAGCGGGAGGCGCCGCGAGCAGTACTTC
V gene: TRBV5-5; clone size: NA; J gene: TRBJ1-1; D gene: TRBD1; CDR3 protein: CASSPRRDRVSTEAFF; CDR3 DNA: TGTGCCAGCAGTCCCCGGCGGGACAGGGTGTCCACTGAAGCTTTCTTT